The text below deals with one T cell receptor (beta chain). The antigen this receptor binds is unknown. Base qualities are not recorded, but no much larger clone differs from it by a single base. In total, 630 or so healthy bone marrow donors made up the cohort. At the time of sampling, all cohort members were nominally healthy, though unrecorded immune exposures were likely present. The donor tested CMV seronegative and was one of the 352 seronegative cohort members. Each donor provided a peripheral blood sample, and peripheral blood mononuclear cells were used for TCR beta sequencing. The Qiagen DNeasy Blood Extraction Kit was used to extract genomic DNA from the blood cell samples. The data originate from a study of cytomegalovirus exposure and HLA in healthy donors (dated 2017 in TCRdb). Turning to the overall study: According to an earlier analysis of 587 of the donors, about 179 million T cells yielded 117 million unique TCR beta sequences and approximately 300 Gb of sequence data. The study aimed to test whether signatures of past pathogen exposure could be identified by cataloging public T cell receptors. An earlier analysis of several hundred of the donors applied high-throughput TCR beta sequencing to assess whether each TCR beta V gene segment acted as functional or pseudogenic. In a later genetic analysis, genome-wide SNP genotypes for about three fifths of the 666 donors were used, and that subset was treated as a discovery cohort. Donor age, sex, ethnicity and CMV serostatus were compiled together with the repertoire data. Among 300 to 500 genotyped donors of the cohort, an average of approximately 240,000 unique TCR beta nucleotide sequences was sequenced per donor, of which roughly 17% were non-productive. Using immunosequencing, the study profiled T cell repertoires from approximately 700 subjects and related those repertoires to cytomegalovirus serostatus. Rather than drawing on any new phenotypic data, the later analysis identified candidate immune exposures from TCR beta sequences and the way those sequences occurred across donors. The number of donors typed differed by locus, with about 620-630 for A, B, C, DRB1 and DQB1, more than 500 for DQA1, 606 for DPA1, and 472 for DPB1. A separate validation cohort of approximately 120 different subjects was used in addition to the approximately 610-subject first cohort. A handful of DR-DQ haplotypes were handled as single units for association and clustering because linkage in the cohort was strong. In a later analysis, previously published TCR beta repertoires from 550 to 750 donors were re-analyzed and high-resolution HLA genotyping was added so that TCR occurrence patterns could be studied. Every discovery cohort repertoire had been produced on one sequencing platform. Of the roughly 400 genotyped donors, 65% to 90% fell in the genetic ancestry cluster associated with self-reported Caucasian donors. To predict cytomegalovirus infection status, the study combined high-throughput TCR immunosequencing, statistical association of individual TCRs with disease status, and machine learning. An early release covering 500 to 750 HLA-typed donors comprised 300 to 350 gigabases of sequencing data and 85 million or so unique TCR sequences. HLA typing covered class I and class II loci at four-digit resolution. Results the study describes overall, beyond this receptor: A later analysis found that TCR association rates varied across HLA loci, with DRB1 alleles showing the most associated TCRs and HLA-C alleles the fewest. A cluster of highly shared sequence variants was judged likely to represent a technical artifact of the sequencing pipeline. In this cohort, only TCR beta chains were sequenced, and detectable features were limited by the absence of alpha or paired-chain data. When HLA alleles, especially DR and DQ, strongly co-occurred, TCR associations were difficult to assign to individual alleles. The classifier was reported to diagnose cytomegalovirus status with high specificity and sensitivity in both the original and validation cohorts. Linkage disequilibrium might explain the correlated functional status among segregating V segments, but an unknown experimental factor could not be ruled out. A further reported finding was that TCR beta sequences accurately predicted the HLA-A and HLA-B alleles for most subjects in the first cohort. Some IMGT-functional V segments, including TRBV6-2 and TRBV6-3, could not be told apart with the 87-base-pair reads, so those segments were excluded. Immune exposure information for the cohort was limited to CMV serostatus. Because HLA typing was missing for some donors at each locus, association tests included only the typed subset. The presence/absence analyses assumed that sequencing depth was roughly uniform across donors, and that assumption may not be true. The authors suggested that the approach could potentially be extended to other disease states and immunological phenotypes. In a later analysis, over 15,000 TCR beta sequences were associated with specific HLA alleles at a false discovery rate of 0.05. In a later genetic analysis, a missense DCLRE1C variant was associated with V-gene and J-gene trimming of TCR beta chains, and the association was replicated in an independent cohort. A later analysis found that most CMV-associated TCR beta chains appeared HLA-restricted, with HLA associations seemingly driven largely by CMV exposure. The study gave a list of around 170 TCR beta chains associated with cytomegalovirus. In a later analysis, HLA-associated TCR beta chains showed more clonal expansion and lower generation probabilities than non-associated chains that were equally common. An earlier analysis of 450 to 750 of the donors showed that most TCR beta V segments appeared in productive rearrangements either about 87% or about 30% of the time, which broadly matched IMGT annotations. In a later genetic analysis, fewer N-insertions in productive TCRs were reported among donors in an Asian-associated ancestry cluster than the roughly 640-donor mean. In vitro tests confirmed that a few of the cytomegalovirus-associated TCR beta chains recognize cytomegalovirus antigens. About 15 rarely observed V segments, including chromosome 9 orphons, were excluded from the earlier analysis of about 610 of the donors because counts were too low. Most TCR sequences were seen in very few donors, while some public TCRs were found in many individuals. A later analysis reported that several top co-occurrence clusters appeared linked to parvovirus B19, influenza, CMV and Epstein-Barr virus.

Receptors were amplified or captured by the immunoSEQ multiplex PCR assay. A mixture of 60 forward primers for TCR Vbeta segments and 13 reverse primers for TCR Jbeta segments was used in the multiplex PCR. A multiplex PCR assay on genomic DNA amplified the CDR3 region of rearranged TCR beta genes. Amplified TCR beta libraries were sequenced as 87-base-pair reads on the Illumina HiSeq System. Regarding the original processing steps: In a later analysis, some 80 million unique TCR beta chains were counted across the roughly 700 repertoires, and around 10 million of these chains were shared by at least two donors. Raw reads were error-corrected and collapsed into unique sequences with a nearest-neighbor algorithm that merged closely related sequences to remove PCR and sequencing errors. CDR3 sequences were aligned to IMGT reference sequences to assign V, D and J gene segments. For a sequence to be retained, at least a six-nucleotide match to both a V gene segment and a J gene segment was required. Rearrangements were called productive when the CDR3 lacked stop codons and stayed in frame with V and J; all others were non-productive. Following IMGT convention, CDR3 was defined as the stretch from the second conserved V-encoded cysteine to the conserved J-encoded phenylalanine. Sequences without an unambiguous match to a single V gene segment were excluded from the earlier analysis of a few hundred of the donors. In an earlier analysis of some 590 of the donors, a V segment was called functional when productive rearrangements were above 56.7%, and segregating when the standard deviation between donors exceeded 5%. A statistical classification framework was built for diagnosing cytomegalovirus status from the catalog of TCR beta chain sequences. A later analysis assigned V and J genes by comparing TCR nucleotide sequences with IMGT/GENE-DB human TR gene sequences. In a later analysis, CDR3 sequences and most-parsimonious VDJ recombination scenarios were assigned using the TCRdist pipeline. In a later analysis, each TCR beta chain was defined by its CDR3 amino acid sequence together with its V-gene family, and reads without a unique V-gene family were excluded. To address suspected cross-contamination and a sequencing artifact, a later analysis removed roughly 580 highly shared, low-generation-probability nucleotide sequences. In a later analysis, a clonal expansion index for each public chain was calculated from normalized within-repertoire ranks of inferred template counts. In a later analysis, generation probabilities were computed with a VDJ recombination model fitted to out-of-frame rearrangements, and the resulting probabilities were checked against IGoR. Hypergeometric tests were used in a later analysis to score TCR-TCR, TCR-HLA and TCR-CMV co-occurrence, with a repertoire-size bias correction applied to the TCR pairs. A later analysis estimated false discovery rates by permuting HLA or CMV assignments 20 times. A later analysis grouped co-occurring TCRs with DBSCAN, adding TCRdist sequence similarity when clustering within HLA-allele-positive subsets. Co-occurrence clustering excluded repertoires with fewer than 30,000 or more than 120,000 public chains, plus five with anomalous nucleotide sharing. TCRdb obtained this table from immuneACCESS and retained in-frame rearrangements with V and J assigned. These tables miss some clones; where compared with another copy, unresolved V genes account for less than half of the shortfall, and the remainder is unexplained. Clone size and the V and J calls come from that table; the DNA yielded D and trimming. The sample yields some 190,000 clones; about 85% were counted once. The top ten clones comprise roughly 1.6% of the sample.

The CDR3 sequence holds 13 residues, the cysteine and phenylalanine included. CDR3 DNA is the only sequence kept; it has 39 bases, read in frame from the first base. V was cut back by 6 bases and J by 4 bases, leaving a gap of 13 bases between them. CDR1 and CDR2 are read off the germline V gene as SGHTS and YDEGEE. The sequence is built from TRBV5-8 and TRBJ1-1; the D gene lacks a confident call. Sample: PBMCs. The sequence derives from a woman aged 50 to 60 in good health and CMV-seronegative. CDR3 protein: CASIFGEATEAFF. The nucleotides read TGTGCCAGCATCTTCGGGGAGGCCACTGAAGCTTTCTTT.